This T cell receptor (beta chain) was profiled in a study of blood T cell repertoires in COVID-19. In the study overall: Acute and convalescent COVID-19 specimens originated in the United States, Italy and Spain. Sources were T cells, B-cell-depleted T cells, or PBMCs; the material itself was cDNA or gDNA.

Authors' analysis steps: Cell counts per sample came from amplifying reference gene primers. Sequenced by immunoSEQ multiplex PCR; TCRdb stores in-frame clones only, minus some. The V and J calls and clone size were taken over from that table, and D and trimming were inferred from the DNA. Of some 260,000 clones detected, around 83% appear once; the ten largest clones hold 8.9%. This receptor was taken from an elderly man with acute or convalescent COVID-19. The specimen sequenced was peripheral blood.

The CDR3 is CASSLAPGQGAETQYF. CDR3 nucleotide sequence: TGCGCCAGCAGCTTGGCGCCGGGACAGGGGGCTGAGACCCAGTACTTC. The rearrangement uses TRBV5-1 and TRBJ2-5; 12 nucleotides align to TRBD1. The CDR3 runs 16 residues. J was trimmed by 5 bases and V by 0 bases; bases with no gene match: 5. Germline V gene sequence: CDR1 SGHRS, CDR2 YFSETQ.